This T cell receptor (beta chain) was captured by sequencing in a study of T cell repertoires in cytomegalovirus infection. Overall study context: TCR beta signatures that were public indicated CMV infection and matching HLA type.

The V and J ends lost 3 bases and 5 bases respectively, with 14 bases between them. Germline V gene lookup returns CDR1 KGHSH and CDR2 LQKENI. This CDR3 has 15 residues. TCRdb itself ran the reads through MiXCR, one entry per CDR3 protein. The data show around 550,000 distinct CDR3 sequences, with around a quarter seen just once and roughly 13% held by the top ten. General study results and limits: CMV carriers having the relevant HLA were flagged by cumulative public TCR beta family frequency. CMV-specific TCR beta clonotypes restricted by HLA-C dominated the ex vivo response.

With respect to this clonotype: The antigen is undetermined.

The sequenced material came from PBMCs. The sequence was obtained from a human donor in good health (CMV status not recorded). Some clones in this sample may be carry-over from other donors' samples. The chain recombines TRBV18 with TRBJ2-1; D not certain. The CDR3: CASSPLGVPNNEQFF. As DNA, the CDR3 is TGTGCCAGCTCACCTTTGGGCGTTCCGAACAATGAGCAGTTCTTC. The full variable domain, its missing parts supplied by reference TRBV18 and TRBJ2-1, is NAGVMQNPRHLVRRRGQEARLRCSPMKGHSHVYWYRQLPEEGLKFMVYLQKENIIDESGMPKERFSAEFPKEGPSILRIQQVVRGDSAAYFCASSPLGVPNNEQFFGPGTRLTVL.